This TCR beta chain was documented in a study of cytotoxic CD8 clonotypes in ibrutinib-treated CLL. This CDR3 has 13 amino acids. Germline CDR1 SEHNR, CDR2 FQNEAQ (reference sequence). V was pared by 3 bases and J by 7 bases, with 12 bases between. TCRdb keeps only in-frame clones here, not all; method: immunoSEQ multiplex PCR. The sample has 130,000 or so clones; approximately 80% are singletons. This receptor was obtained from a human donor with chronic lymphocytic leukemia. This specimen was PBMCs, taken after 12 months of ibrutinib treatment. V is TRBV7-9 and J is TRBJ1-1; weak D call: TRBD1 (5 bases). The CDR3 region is CASSLTVTIEAFF. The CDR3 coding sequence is TGTGCCAGCAGCTTGACAGTTACCATTGAAGCTTTCTTT.